A selection of T cell receptor beta chains follows, all from one sample in a study of CD8+ T cells in alopecia areata. Clones were sequenced by immunoSEQ multiplex PCR, and TCRdb holds only the in-frame ones, with some missing. This sample has 120,000 to 150,000 clones, with about four fifths found just once. Sequencing was performed on CD8+ T cells sorted from blood, taken at week 4, from a patient treated with tofacitinib. These receptors all come from a human donor with alopecia areata. CDR3s include the opening cysteine and the closing phenylalanine or tryptophan.

V gene: TRBV4-1; J gene: TRBJ2-7; CDR3 protein: CASSQEVDGYEQYF
V gene: TRBV14; J gene: TRBJ2-5; CDR3 protein: CASSQGRTVFQETQYF
V gene: TRBV7-6; J gene: TRBJ2-2; CDR3 protein: CASSSGPATGELFF
V gene: TRBV30; J gene: TRBJ2-3; CDR3 protein: CAWSGAMGLTTQYF
V gene: TRBV29-1; J gene: TRBJ2-1; CDR3 protein: CSVPGHEQFF
V gene: TRBV6-5; J gene: TRBJ2-5; CDR3 protein: CASRAGETQYF
V gene: TRBV7-8; J gene: TRBJ2-7; CDR3 protein: CASSLARTEDEQYF
V gene: TRBV6-5; J gene: TRBJ1-5; CDR3 protein: CASSPGSANQPQHF
V gene: TRBV7-9; J gene: TRBJ2-2; CDR3 protein: CARRILEPGELFF
V gene: TRBV4-1; J gene: TRBJ2-7; CDR3 protein: CASSPGLTSYEQYF
V gene: TRBV7-6; J gene: TRBJ2-7; CDR3 protein: CASSLQTGAYEQYF
V gene: TRBV25-1; J gene: TRBJ2-5; CDR3 protein: CATTALTGRRETQYF
V gene: TRBV5-4; J gene: TRBJ2-7; CDR3 protein: CASSSDSSPYEQYF
V gene: TRBV28; J gene: TRBJ1-5; CDR3 protein: CASSLWPLGLRRAQHF
V gene: TRBV7-9; J gene: TRBJ2-3; CDR3 protein: CASSSTAGGPDTQYF
V gene: TRBV4-3; J gene: TRBJ1-6; CDR3 protein: CASSQDSALHSPLHF
V gene: TRBV29-1; J gene: TRBJ1-2; CDR3 protein: CSVTGGDYGYTF
V gene: TRBV7-9; J gene: TRBJ1-1; CDR3 protein: CASSLALGGWDTEAFF
V gene: TRBV10-2; J gene: TRBJ2-7; CDR3 protein: CASSENVHEQYF